This entry lists 3 T cell receptor beta chains sequenced from one sample in a study of regulatory T cells in long-lasting Graves disease. The TCR beta library used iRepertoire HTBI primers with Arm-PCR amplification of CDR3. From the multiplex PCR reads, TCRdb called clonotypes with MiXCR, one entry per CDR3 protein. The data contain hundreds of thousands of distinct CDR3 sequences, roughly 14% of them seen just once; the ten biggest clones take up roughly 10%. Time point given: newly diagnosed GD, antithyroid drugs for less than 3 months. TCR sequences were obtained from RNA taken from PBMCs. These records were also assigned to another study, of T cells in Graves' hyperthyroidism and ophthalmopathy.

The material sequenced was peripheral blood mononuclear cells (PBMCs), taken at new diagnosis, from a patient treated with antithyroid drugs. Receptor source: a man aged 25-45 years with Graves disease.

This clonotype was picked up one time. The chain combines TRBV20-1 with TRBJ2-1; D call uncertain. The CDR3 contains 14 residues. The germline V gene encodes CDR1 DFQATT and CDR2 SNEGSKA (reference sequence). V dropped 3 bases and J dropped 0 bases, with 9 bases sitting between them. CDR3 amino acids: CSASGGLSYNEQFF. DNA of the CDR3: TGCAGTGCTAGTGGTGGGCTCTCCTACAATGAGCAGTTCTTC.

This clonotype was detected many times. The J gene is TRBJ1-1, the V gene TRBV12-3 or TRBV12-4; tentatively, D is TRBD1 (5 bases). V lost 5 bases and J lost 10, with 14 bases in between. The CDR3 contains 12 residues. The CDR3 loop reads CASSPPAGRAFF. The CDR3 bases are TGTGCCAGCAGTCCACCGGCAGGGAGAGCTTTCTTT.

The chain uses TRBV27 and TRBJ2-1, with 7 bases identical to TRBD2. The trim removed 6 bases at V and 11 bases at J, leaving 10 bases unmatched. From germline, CDR1 is MNHEY and CDR2 SMNVEV (reference sequence). There are 13 residues in the CDR3. This CDR3 reads CASSPPGGTKQFF. The CDR3 DNA reads as TGTGCCAGCAGCCCCCCAGGTGGGACTAAGCAGTTCTTC.